These T cell receptor beta chains were read from a single sample in a study of CD4 T cells in relation to SARS-CoV-2 and coronaviruses. Only in-frame clones appear in the TCRdb table, and some are missing; sequencing was by immunoSEQ multiplex PCR. This table has 55,000 to 75,000 clones, 87% appearing once. The sequencing input was memory CD4+ T cells from PBMCs. Every receptor here comes from a human donor in good health. The CDR3 runs from the conserved cysteine through the conserved F or W. The D gene is left open where the match is weak. Some rows have no size entry. The others give once, few or many, or a class for an expanded clone.

d_gene,v_gene,abundance,j_gene,CDR3aa,CDR3nt
TRBD2,TRBV29-1,NA,TRBJ2-5,CSARLAYETQYF,TGCAGCGCCAGACTAGCGTACGAGACCCAGTACTTC
TRBD2,TRBV14,once,TRBJ2-2,CASSPGTKNTGELFF,TGTGCCAGCAGCCCCGGGACTAAAAACACCGGGGAGCTGTTTTTT
NA,TRBV19,NA,TRBJ2-2,CASRQGGFTGELFF,TGTGCCAGTAGGCAGGGGGGATTCACCGGGGAGCTGTTTTTT
NA,TRBV6-6,NA,TRBJ1-1,CASTPGGFGEAFF,TGTGCCAGCACCCCCGGGGGGTTCGGTGAAGCTTTCTTT
NA,TRBV18,NA,TRBJ2-5,CASSLSGETQYF,TGTGCCAGCTCACTCAGCGGCGAGACCCAGTACTTC
TRBD2,TRBV7-2,NA,TRBJ2-5,CASKIRGGTQETQYF,TGTGCCAGCAAAATTCGGGGGGGGACGCAAGAGACCCAGTACTTC
TRBD1,TRBV7-3,NA,TRBJ1-2,CASSSQGASYGYTF,TGTGCCAGCAGCTCACAGGGGGCAAGCTATGGCTACACCTTC
NA,TRBV6-4,NA,TRBJ2-7,CASSEGGFYYEQYF,TGTGCCAGCAGTGAGGGAGGCTTCTACTACGAGCAGTACTTC
NA,TRBV7-3,NA,TRBJ2-3,CASSVDQNTQYF,TGTGCCAGCAGCGTTGACCAGAATACGCAGTATTTT
TRBD1,TRBV9,NA,TRBJ1-5,CASSGGTENQPQHF,TGTGCCAGCAGCGGCGGGACAGAGAATCAGCCCCAGCATTTT
NA,TRBV24-1,once,TRBJ2-1,CATSVARGRSSYNEQFF,TGTGCCACCAGTGTAGCCCGGGGCCGGAGCTCCTACAATGAGCAGTTCTTC
NA,TRBV28,NA,TRBJ1-2,CASRRHPQGYTF,TGTGCCAGCAGGCGACACCCGCAGGGCTACACCTTC
NA,TRBV27,once,TRBJ2-2,CASSLYTGELFF,TGTGCCAGCAGTTTATATACCGGGGAGCTGTTTTTT
NA,TRBV5-1,NA,TRBJ1-1,CASSLVPGGDTEAFF,TGCGCCAGCAGCTTGGTGCCGGGGGGGGACACTGAAGCTTTCTTT
TRBD2,TRBV4-1,NA,TRBJ2-7,CASSQTTSGRLYEQYF,TGCGCCAGCAGCCAAACGACTAGCGGGAGGCTTTACGAGCAGTACTTC
NA,TRBV9,NA,TRBJ1-3,CASSGGASGNTIYF,TGTGCCAGCAGCGGAGGGGCATCTGGAAACACCATATATTTT
NA,TRBV28,NA,TRBJ1-1,CASSLLTGTEAFF,TGTGCCAGCAGTTTACTCACAGGCACTGAAGCTTTCTTT
NA,TRBV28,NA,TRBJ2-2,CASILRVPGELFF,TGTGCCAGCATCCTTAGGGTTCCCGGGGAGCTGTTTTTT
TRBD1,TRBV30,NA,TRBJ1-2,CAWSNTPPTGYGYTF,TGTGCCTGGAGCAATACCCCCCCGACAGGGTATGGCTACACCTTC
NA,TRBV18,few,TRBJ2-7,CASSPGLLSYEQYF,TGTGCCAGCTCACCAGGACTATTATCCTACGAGCAGTACTTC
NA,TRBV30,NA,TRBJ1-1,CAWSLYLTALNTEAFF,TGTGCCTGGAGTCTCTACCTGACAGCCTTGAACACTGAAGCTTTCTTT
TRBD1,TRBV7-2,NA,TRBJ2-1,CASSSTGVAYNEQFF,TGTGCCAGCAGCTCGACAGGGGTGGCCTACAATGAGCAGTTCTTC
NA,TRBV10-3,NA,TRBJ2-1,CAIRGDQSSYNEQFF,TGTGCCATCAGGGGGGACCAGAGCTCCTACAATGAGCAGTTCTTC
TRBD1,TRBV29-1,NA,TRBJ1-3,CSVEHRGRGNTIYF,TGCAGCGTTGAACACAGGGGACGTGGGAACACCATATATTTT
TRBD2,TRBV19,few,TRBJ2-2,CASSSRLAGDTGELFF,TGTGCCAGTAGTAGCAGACTAGCGGGAGACACCGGGGAGCTGTTTTTT
NA,TRBV5-1,NA,TRBJ2-5,CASSSGWETQYF,TGCGCCAGCAGCTCAGGGTGGGAGACCCAGTACTTC
TRBD1,TRBV30,NA,TRBJ2-7,CAWSITDRGEQYF,TGTGCCTGGAGTATAACGGACAGGGGCGAGCAGTACTTC
NA,TRBV9,NA,TRBJ1-4,CASSAETGPNEKLFF,TGTGCCAGCAGCGCAGAGACAGGTCCGAATGAAAAACTGTTTTTT
TRBD2,TRBV28,NA,TRBJ2-7,CASSQQLLAGTYEQYF,TGTGCCAGCAGCCAACAACTGCTAGCGGGTACCTACGAGCAGTACTTC
NA,TRBV7-9,NA,TRBJ1-4,CASSPTASNEKLFF,TGTGCCAGCAGCCCCACTGCGTCTAATGAAAAACTGTTTTTT
NA,TRBV6-5,NA,TRBJ1-2,CASSYFRNTF,TGTGCCAGCAGTTACTTCCGGAACACCTTC
NA,TRBV29-1,NA,TRBJ1-2,CSVAVGSYGYTF,TGCAGCGTGGCGGTGGGCAGTTATGGCTACACCTTC
NA,TRBV7-3,NA,TRBJ2-1,CASSLMGEDEQFF,TGTGCCAGCAGCTTAATGGGGGAGGATGAGCAGTTCTTC
TRBD1,TRBV5-1,NA,TRBJ1-3,CASSLSAGGPGNTIYF,TGCGCCAGCAGCTTGTCCGCAGGGGGACCTGGAAACACCATATATTTT
NA,TRBV7-2,NA,TRBJ2-5,CASSLGAGRETQYF,TGTGCCAGCAGCTTAGGCGCAGGGCGGGAGACCCAGTACTTC
NA,TRBV9,NA,TRBJ1-1,CASSPYTGRNTEAFF,TGTGCCAGCAGCCCCTACACAGGGAGGAACACTGAAGCTTTCTTT
TRBD2,TRBV5-1,NA,TRBJ2-5,CASSLTLAGETQYF,TGCGCCAGCAGCTTGACCTTAGCGGGAGAGACCCAGTACTTC
TRBD1,TRBV19,few,TRBJ1-2,CASSTAGTGNYGYTF,TGTGCCAGTAGTACCGCCGGGACAGGGAACTATGGCTACACCTTC
TRBD1,TRBV5-1,once,TRBJ1-2,CASSQGQPANYGYTF,TGCGCCAGCAGCCAGGGACAGCCAGCTAACTATGGCTACACCTTC
TRBD2,TRBV5-1,once,TRBJ2-1,CASSLAGTSTNEQFF,TGCGCCAGCAGCTTGGCTGGGACTAGCACCAATGAGCAGTTCTTC
NA,TRBV6-5,NA,TRBJ2-3,CASRGLPNTDTQYF,TGTGCCAGCAGGGGACTGCCAAACACAGATACGCAGTATTTT
TRBD1,TRBV28,once,TRBJ1-5,CASHRGQVPQPQHF,TGTGCCAGCCACCGGGGACAGGTACCTCAGCCCCAGCATTTT
NA,TRBV6-1,NA,TRBJ2-6,CASSEVGTSGANVLTF,TGTGCCAGCAGTGAAGTGGGAACATCTGGGGCCAACGTCCTGACTTTC
TRBD1,TRBV3-1/TRBV3-2,NA,TRBJ1-2,CASSQFPGQGSYTF,TGTGCCAGCAGCCAATTCCCGGGACAGGGGAGCTACACCTTC
TRBD1,TRBV5-4,few,TRBJ2-6,CASSPRTGEANVLTF,TGTGCCAGCAGCCCTAGGACAGGGGAGGCCAACGTCCTGACTTTC